A selection of T cell receptor beta chains follows, all from one sample in a study of cytomegalovirus exposure and HLA in healthy donors. The repertoire was sequenced with immunoSEQ multiplex PCR; TCRdb's copy has only in-frame clones and lacks some. The sample has some 140,000 clones, approximately 85% seen once; the top ten hold under 7%. Input material: PBMCs. Receptors originate from a woman in her thirties in good health and CMV-seropositive. The CDR3 runs from the conserved cysteine through the conserved F or W. The order of the fields is CDR3 DNA, CDR3 protein, V gene, D gene, clone size, J gene. A D gene is named only where the DNA matches it firmly. Expanded clones are given a class, and other clones once, few, many or no size at all.

cdr3_nt: TGTGCTAGCAGTTCCCGGGACCCCAGGGGAGCTTTCTTT
cdr3_aa: CASSSRDPRGAFF
v_call: TRBV27
d_call: -
clone_size: -
j_call: TRBJ1-1

cdr3_nt: TGCGCCAGCAGCTTGGCGTTGGGGGACCGAATCAGGGGCGAGCAGTACTTC
cdr3_aa: CASSLALGDRIRGEQYF
v_call: TRBV5-1
d_call: -
clone_size: -
j_call: TRBJ2-7

cdr3_nt: TGCGCCAGCAGCCAGTCATACGAGCAGTACTTC
cdr3_aa: CASSQSYEQYF
v_call: TRBV5-1
d_call: -
clone_size: -
j_call: TRBJ2-7

cdr3_nt: TGTGCCAGCAGCCCCGGCCCACAGGGGGCCAAAGGCGAGCAGTACTTC
cdr3_aa: CASSPGPQGAKGEQYF
v_call: TRBV9
d_call: TRBD1
clone_size: few
j_call: TRBJ2-7

cdr3_nt: TGCAGTGCTAGTGAGCACAGGCGCCCCTTT
cdr3_aa: CSASEHRRPF
v_call: TRBV20-1
d_call: -
clone_size: -
j_call: TRBJ1-1

cdr3_nt: TGTGCCAGCAGCATATTAGCGGGAGGAGGGACAGATACGCAGTATTTT
cdr3_aa: CASSILAGGGTDTQYF
v_call: TRBV21-1
d_call: -
clone_size: once
j_call: TRBJ2-3

cdr3_nt: TGCGCCAGCAGCTTGGCTGGCGGAAACTACGAGCAGTACTTC
cdr3_aa: CASSLAGGNYEQYF
v_call: TRBV5-1
d_call: -
clone_size: -
j_call: TRBJ2-7

cdr3_nt: TGTGCCAGCAGAGGGGACTCACCCTACGAGCAGTACTTC
cdr3_aa: CASRGDSPYEQYF
v_call: TRBV28
d_call: -
clone_size: -
j_call: TRBJ2-7

cdr3_nt: TGTGCCAGTAGTAAATCTAGCGGGGGCTCCAATGAGCAGTTCTTC
cdr3_aa: CASSKSSGGSNEQFF
v_call: TRBV19
d_call: TRBD2
clone_size: once
j_call: TRBJ2-1

cdr3_nt: TGTGCCAGTAGTACTTCCTCGACTCTGAACACTGAAGCTTTCTTT
cdr3_aa: CASSTSSTLNTEAFF
v_call: TRBV19
d_call: -
clone_size: once
j_call: TRBJ1-1

cdr3_nt: TGTGCCAGCATAGGTAGCCCGGGGGTACAAGAGACCCAGTACTTC
cdr3_aa: CASIGSPGVQETQYF
v_call: TRBV28
d_call: -
clone_size: -
j_call: TRBJ2-5

cdr3_nt: TGTGCCAGCAGTTTAGTCGGGAACACTGAAGCTTTCTTT
cdr3_aa: CASSLVGNTEAFF
v_call: TRBV28
d_call: -
clone_size: -
j_call: TRBJ1-1

cdr3_nt: TGTGCCAGCAGCTTGACAGTGAACACTGAAGCTTTCTTT
cdr3_aa: CASSLTVNTEAFF
v_call: TRBV5-6
d_call: -
clone_size: -
j_call: TRBJ1-1

cdr3_nt: TGTGCCAGCAGCTTTTCCACTCATACTGAAGCTTTCTTT
cdr3_aa: CASSFSTHTEAFF
v_call: TRBV7-3
d_call: -
clone_size: -
j_call: TRBJ1-1

cdr3_nt: TGTGCCAGCATGGGGGACTCTCAGCCCCAGCATTTT
cdr3_aa: CASMGDSQPQHF
v_call: TRBV2
d_call: -
clone_size: -
j_call: TRBJ1-5

cdr3_nt: TGTGCCTGGAATCAAGAGGAGGTCGACGAGCAGTACTTC
cdr3_aa: CAWNQEEVDEQYF
v_call: TRBV30
d_call: -
clone_size: -
j_call: TRBJ2-7

cdr3_nt: TGTGCCAGCAGTTTATTGGGCGGGAGGCCCCACACCGGGGAGCTGTTTTTT
cdr3_aa: CASSLLGGRPHTGELFF
v_call: TRBV27
d_call: TRBD2
clone_size: -
j_call: TRBJ2-2

cdr3_nt: TGTGCCACCAGTAGCGGTACTAACTATGGCTACACCTTC
cdr3_aa: CATSSGTNYGYTF
v_call: TRBV15
d_call: -
clone_size: -
j_call: TRBJ1-2

cdr3_nt: TGTGCCAGCAGCTCTGGGGGCGGGGGGGCAACAGATACGCAGTATTTT
cdr3_aa: CASSSGGGGATDTQYF
v_call: TRBV9
d_call: TRBD2
clone_size: -
j_call: TRBJ2-3

cdr3_nt: TGTGCCAGCAGCTTAACCCAGGGGACAGATACGCAGTATTTT
cdr3_aa: CASSLTQGTDTQYF
v_call: TRBV7-3
d_call: -
clone_size: -
j_call: TRBJ2-3

cdr3_nt: TGTGCCAGCAGCCACCTACAAGAGACCCAGTACTTC
cdr3_aa: CASSHLQETQYF
v_call: TRBV11-2
d_call: -
clone_size: -
j_call: TRBJ2-5

cdr3_nt: TGTGCCAGTAGCCCCCGTCCCCCCTCTCTAGCAGACGGCTCCTACGAGCAGTACTTC
cdr3_aa: CASSPRPPSLADGSYEQYF
v_call: TRBV19
d_call: -
clone_size: -
j_call: TRBJ2-7

cdr3_nt: TGTGCCAGCAGCTTAGTCGGGACAGGGAGAACCTACGAGCAGTACTTC
cdr3_aa: CASSLVGTGRTYEQYF
v_call: TRBV11-2
d_call: TRBD1
clone_size: -
j_call: TRBJ2-7

cdr3_nt: TGTGCCAGCAGCTTGGGTGCAGGTTGGGGCAACTATGGCTACACCTTC
cdr3_aa: CASSLGAGWGNYGYTF
v_call: TRBV5-6
d_call: -
clone_size: -
j_call: TRBJ1-2

cdr3_nt: TGTGCCAGCAGTTGGCGCCGACAGAACACTGAAGCTTTCTTT
cdr3_aa: CASSWRRQNTEAFF
v_call: TRBV6-5
d_call: -
clone_size: -
j_call: TRBJ1-1

cdr3_nt: TGCGCCAGCAGCTTAGGGGGCACCAGACCCTACAATGAGCAGTTCTTC
cdr3_aa: CASSLGGTRPYNEQFF
v_call: TRBV5-1
d_call: TRBD1
clone_size: once
j_call: TRBJ2-1